This T cell receptor (beta chain) derives from a study of OX40 agonist ivuxolimab in advanced cancers. At the level of the study: Ivuxolimab, an agonistic anti-OX40 (CD134) antibody, was given to patients.

Germline V gene sequence: CDR1 LGHNA, CDR2 YNFKEQ. V dropped 0 bases and J dropped 0; count of bases not matched to a gene: 11. CDR3 size: 19 residues. Produced via immunoSEQ multiplex PCR; TCRdb's table is partial and in-frame only. The data contain more than 50,000 clones, 85% of them singletons. Worth noting for this clone: Its matching antigen is unknown.

Findings and caveats of the study: At doses 0.1 to 3.0 mg/kg, CD4+ and CD8+ clones expanded. Compared with CD4+, CD8+ T cells on average had more expanded clones.

The chain uses TRBV4-2 and TRBJ1-3; TRBD1 aligns across 7 bases. This specimen was CD4+ or CD8+ T cells sorted from blood, taken in a trial of the OX40 agonist ivuxolimab. This TCR derives from an adult with an advanced solid tumor such as melanoma, head and neck, liver or kidney cancer. In DNA form, the CDR3 reads TGTGCCAGCAGCCAAGATATAGCGACAGGGTCGGACTCTGGAAACACCATATATTTT. As protein: CASSQDIATGSDSGNTIYF.